Below, 6 T cell receptor beta chains from the same sample are listed, as sequenced in a study of STAT5B mutations in CD4+ large granular lymphocyte leukemia (dated by TCRdb to the early 2020s). Libraries were built with the immunoSEQ multiplex PCR assay. TCRdb limited this immuneACCESS table to in-frame rearrangements with V and J called. A share of clones is missing; checked studies link under half to unresolved V genes, and the rest is unexplained. Across this sample there are 30,000 to 40,000 clones, with 69% seen only once. The ten largest clonotypes hold about 3% of the sample. The sample was CD4+ T cells from blood buffy coats. These receptors were collected from a human donor in good health.

The chain couples TRBV5-4 to TRBJ1-6; 12 bases agree with TRBD1. The J segment lost 6 bases and the V segment lost 4 bases, leaving 5 bases of the junction unmatched. This CDR3 contains 16 residues. Germline CDR1 reads SGHNT; CDR2 reads YYREEE (reference sequence). In nucleotides, the CDR3 is TGTGCCAGCAGCCAGGGACAGGGGGCGCTTAATTCACCCCTCCACTTT. It encodes CASSQGQGALNSPLHF.

The CDR3 reads CSVTRGNANTGELFF. In DNA, the CDR3 is TGCAGCGTCACCAGGGGAAACGCGAACACCGGGGAGCTGTTTTTT. The rearrangement links TRBV29-1 to TRBJ2-2, with a tentative D call TRBD1 (6 bases). The CDR3 length is 15 residues. Trimming pared 6 bases from V and 0 bases from J, leaving 14 bases between. Per germline, CDR1 SQVTM and CDR2 ANQGSEA.

This clone was counted between two and nine times. The rearrangement joins TRBV11-2 to TRBJ1-5; maybe TRBD1 (5 bases). The CDR3 totals 14 residues. V lost 0 bases to trimming and J lost 5 bases, with 8 bases between them. The germline V gene encodes CDR1 SGHAT and CDR2 FQNNGV. The CDR3 spells CASSLDRVHQPQHF. The CDR3 DNA reads as TGTGCCAGCAGCTTAGACAGGGTCCATCAGCCCCAGCATTTT.

The rearrangement links TRBV11-2 to TRBJ2-1, with D unresolved. The CDR3 is 15 residues long. The V end was cut by 2 bases, the J end by 5 bases, with 13 bases between. CDR1 and CDR2 from the germline V gene are SGHAT and FQNNGV. The CDR3 loop is CASSLRIVANNEQFF. Written as DNA, the CDR3 is TGTGCCAGCAGCTTAAGAATTGTTGCGAACAATGAGCAGTTCTTC.

This clone showed up just a few times. J is TRBJ2-7 and V is TRBV5-6; D gene uncertain. The CDR3 has 12 amino acids. Germline V gene lookup returns CDR1 SGHDT and CDR2 YYEEEE. Between the trimmed V and J ends, which lost 4 bases and 12 bases, there was a span of 17 bases. For the CDR3, the DNA is TGTGCCAGCAGCCCCAGTTTGGGTCGCCCGTACTTC. It translates to CASSPSLGRPYF.

J is TRBJ1-5 and V is TRBV6-5, with D uncertain. V was trimmed by 5 bases and J by 2 bases, leaving 13 bases between them. The CDR3 is 15 residues long. CDR1 is MNHEY and CDR2 is SVGAGI in the germline V gene. CDR3 residues: CASSNGVVGNQPQHF. In DNA form, the CDR3 reads TGTGCCAGCAGTAACGGGGTAGTAGGCAATCAGCCCCAGCATTTT.